This T cell receptor (beta chain) derives from a study of human T cells and chemical hapten exposure. Study summary: Small pooled library volume differences chiefly drove per-sample TCR yield variation.

Germline V gene lookup returns CDR1 MNHEY and CDR2 SVGEGT. This CDR3 has 13 residues. Trimming took 4 bases from V and 7 from J, leaving 12 bases between them. The time point was: patch test 2, 6 weeks after DPC sensitization. Treatment denoted: therapeutic diphenylcyclopropenone sensitization with weekly scalp DPC. In TCRdb, the RACE reads were re-called with MiXCR into one record per CDR3 protein. The data contain about 380,000 distinct CDR3 sequences, about 6% of them seen just once; the ten biggest clones take up 4.5% to 6%. The rearrangement uses TRBV6-2 or TRBV6-3 and TRBJ2-3; D remains unclear. The source material was whole blood, sampled in connection with sensitization to the hapten diphenylcyclopropenone (DPC). This TCR came from a woman aged 18-35 years with alopecia areata. Some clones in this sample may be carry-over from other donors' samples. The CDR3 loop is CASSLLMANTQYF. The CDR3 DNA sequence: TGTGCCAGCAGTTTATTGATGGCGAATACGCAGTATTTT.